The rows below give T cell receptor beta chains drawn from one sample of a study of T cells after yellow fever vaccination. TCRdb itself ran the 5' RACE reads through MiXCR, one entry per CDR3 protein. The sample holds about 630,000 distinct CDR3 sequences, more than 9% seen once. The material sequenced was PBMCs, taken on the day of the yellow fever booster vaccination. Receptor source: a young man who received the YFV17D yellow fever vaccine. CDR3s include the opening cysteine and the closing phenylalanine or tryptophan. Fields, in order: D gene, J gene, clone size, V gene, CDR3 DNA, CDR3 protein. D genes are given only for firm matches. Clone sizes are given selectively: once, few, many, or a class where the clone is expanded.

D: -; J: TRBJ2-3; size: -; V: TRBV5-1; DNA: TGCGCCAGCAGCTTAGGTCCCAGTAACACAGATACGCAGTATTTT; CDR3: CASSLGPSNTDTQYF
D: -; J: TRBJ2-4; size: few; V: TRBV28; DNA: TGTGCCATTTCCAGAATAGGCGGGTTAGCCAAAAACATTCAGTACTTC; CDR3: CAISRIGGLAKNIQYF
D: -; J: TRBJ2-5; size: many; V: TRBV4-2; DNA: TGTGCCAGCAGCCAAGGGGGCGGCCAAGAGACCCAGTACTTC; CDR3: CASSQGGGQETQYF
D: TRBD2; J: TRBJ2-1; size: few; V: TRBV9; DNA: TGTGCCAGCAGCGTAGTAAGGACTAGCGGGATCGAAGTGCAGTTCTTC; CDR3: CASSVVRTSGIEVQFF
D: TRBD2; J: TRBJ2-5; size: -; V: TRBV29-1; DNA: TGCAGCGTTGATTTCGGGACTAGCGCCTCGGCCCAGTACTTC; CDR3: CSVDFGTSASAQYF
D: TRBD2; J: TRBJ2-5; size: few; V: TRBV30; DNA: TGTGCCTGGAGTCTACTGACTAGCGGGGGACAAGAGACCCAGTACTTC; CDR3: CAWSLLTSGGQETQYF
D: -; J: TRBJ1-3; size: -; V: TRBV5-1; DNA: TGCGCCAGCAGCTTGGCCAGCTCTGGAAACACCATATATTTT; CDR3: CASSLASSGNTIYF
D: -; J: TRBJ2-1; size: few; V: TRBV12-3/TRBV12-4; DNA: TGTGCCAGCAGCTTACAGGGAAGGAGTGAGCAGTTCTTC; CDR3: CASSLQGRSEQFF
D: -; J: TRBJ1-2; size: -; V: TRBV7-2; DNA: TGTGCCAGCAGCTCCGGACTGAACTATGGCTACACCTTC; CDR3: CASSSGLNYGYTF
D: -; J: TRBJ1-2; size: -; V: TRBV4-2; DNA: TGTGCCATCAGCCTCGGGCGCCTCTGCTATGGCTACACCTTC; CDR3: CAISLGRLCYGYTF
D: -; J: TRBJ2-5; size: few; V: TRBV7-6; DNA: TGTGCCAGCAGCTTAGCGTTGACAGGCCCAGAGACCCAGTACTTC; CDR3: CASSLALTGPETQYF
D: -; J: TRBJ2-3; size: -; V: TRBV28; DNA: TGTGCCAGCATTTCCGGAGGAACAGATACGCAGTATTTT; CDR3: CASISGGTDTQYF
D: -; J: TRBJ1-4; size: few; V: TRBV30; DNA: TGTGCCTGGAGTGTACACGGTGGTAATGAAAAACTGTTTTTT; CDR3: CAWSVHGGNEKLFF
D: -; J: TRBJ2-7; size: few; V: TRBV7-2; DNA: TGTGCCAGCAGCCCCAAGTCGGGCTACGAGCAGTACTTC; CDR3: CASSPKSGYEQYF
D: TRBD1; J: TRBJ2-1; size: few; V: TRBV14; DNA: TGTGCCAGCAGCCTTCCGGGACAGGGACCGTCCTTGGGGATCTTC; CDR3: CASSLPGQGPSLGIF
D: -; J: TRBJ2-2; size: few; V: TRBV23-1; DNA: TGCGCCAGCAGTCAATCGCTGAACACCGGGGAGCTGTTTTTT; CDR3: CASSQSLNTGELFF
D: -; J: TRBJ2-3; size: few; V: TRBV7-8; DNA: TGTGCCAGCAGCCCGGGACCCACTGGGATGTCAGATACGCAGTATTTT; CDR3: CASSPGPTGMSDTQYF
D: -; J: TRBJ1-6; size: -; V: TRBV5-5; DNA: TGTGCCAGCAGCTTGACAGTCTATAATTCACCCCTCCACTTT; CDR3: CASSLTVYNSPLHF
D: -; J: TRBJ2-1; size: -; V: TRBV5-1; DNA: TGCGCCAGCAGCTTGGAGGCAGGGGAGGGTGAGCAGTTCTTC; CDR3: CASSLEAGEGEQFF
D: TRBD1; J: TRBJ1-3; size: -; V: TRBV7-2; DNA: TGTGCCAGCAGCTTACGTACCGGGACAGCGTCCCGAAACACCATATATTTT; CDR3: CASSLRTGTASRNTIYF
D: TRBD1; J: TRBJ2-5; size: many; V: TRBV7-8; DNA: TGTGCCAGCAGCTTATATAAAACGGGACAGGTCGAAGAGACCCAGTACTTC; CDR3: CASSLYKTGQVEETQYF
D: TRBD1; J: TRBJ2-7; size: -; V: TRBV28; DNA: TGTGCCAGTAGTAATCCGGGACAGTTCTACGAGCAGTACTTC; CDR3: CASSNPGQFYEQYF
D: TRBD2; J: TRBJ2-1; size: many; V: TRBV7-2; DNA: TGTGCCAGCAGCTTAGCGCTTCTAGCGGGAGGTGCAGAGGGGTCCTACAATGAGCAGTTCTTC; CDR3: CASSLALLAGGAEGSYNEQFF
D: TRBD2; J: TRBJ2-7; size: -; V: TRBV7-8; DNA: TGTGCCAGCAGCTTCGGGGCGGGAGGGCTGTACGAGCAGTACTTC; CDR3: CASSFGAGGLYEQYF
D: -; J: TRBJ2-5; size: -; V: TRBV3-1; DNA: TGTGCCAGCAGCCCGGGCGGGACCCGGGAGACCCAGTACTTC; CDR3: CASSPGGTRETQYF
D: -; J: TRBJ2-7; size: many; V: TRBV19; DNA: TGTGCCAGTAGTTGGAACTCCTACGAGCAGTACTTC; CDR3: CASSWNSYEQYF
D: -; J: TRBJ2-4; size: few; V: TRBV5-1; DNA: TGCGCCAGCAGAAGCGTGGGAGACAGAGAGTACTTC; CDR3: CASRSVGDREYF
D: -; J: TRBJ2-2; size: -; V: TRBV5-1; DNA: TGCGCCAGCAGCGGAGTGGGGGGTCGGGAGCTGTTTTTT; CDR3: CASSGVGGRELFF
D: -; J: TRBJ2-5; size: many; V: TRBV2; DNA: TGTGCCAACGGACGGGGCACCTTATCCGAGACCCAGTACTTC; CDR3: CANGRGTLSETQYF
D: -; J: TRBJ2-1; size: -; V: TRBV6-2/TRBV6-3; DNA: TGTGCCAGCAGTTCCCTGGGTAATGAGCAGTTCTTC; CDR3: CASSSLGNEQFF
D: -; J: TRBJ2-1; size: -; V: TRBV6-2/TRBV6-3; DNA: TGTGCCAGCAGTCAGAGGTACAATGAGCAGTTCTTC; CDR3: CASSQRYNEQFF
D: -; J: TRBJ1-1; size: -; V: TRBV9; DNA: TGTGCCAGCAGCGGGCGGGACACATTGAACACTGAAGCTTTCTTT; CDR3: CASSGRDTLNTEAFF
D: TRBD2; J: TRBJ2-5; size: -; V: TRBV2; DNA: TGTGCCAGCAGGAGGGAGGGGGAGACCCAGTACTTC; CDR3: CASRREGETQYF
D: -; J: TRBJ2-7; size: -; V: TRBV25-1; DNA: TGTGCCACGTGGAGGGGTTCGGGCGAGCAGTACTTC; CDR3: CATWRGSGEQYF
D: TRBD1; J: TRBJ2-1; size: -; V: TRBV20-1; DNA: TGCAGTGCCCTGGGACAGTTGACGTACAATGAGCAGTTCTTC; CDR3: CSALGQLTYNEQFF
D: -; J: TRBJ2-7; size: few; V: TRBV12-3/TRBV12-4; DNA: TGTGCCAGCAGTTCGGCAGGGCACGAGCAGTACTTC; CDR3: CASSSAGHEQYF
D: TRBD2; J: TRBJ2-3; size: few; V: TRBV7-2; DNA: TGTGCCAGCAGCTTATCGGGAGGGGGGGCGGGTACGCAGTATTTT; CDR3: CASSLSGGGAGTQYF
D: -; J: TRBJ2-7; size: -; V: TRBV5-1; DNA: TGCGCCAGCAGCGAGGGACCAAACTCCTACGAGCAGTACTTC; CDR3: CASSEGPNSYEQYF
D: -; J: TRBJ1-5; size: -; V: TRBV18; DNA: TGTGCCAGCTCACCACCTTCAGGGAATCAGCCCCAGCATTTT; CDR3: CASSPPSGNQPQHF
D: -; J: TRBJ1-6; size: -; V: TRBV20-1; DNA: TGCAGTGCTACCTACGGGGGGAATAATTCACCCCTCCACTTT; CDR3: CSATYGGNNSPLHF
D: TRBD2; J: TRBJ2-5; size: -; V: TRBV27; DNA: TGTGCCAGCAAGCCTAGCGGGGGGGAGACCCAGTACTTC; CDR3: CASKPSGGETQYF
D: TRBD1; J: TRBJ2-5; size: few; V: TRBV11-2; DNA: TGTGCCAGCACCCCAGAAGGGGACAGGGGATCGGAGACCCAGTACTTC; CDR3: CASTPEGDRGSETQYF
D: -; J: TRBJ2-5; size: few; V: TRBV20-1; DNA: TGCAGTGCTAGGACGCGGGGAGTGGCCCAGTACTTC; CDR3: CSARTRGVAQYF
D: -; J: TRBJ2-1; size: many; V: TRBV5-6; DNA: TGTGCCAGCAGCGGTTGGGGGTCCTACAATGAGCAGTTCTTC; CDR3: CASSGWGSYNEQFF
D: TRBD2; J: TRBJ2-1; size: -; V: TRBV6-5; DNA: TGTGCCAGCAGTTACTCGGGACTAGCGGGAGTCAATGAGCAGTTCTTC; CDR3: CASSYSGLAGVNEQFF